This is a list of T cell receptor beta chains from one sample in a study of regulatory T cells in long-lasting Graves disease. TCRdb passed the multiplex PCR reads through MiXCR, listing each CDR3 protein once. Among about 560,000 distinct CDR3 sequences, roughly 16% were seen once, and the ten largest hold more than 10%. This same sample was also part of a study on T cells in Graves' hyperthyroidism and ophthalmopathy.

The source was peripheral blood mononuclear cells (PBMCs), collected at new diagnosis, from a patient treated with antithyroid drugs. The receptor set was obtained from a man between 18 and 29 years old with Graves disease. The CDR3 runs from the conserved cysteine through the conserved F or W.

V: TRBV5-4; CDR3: CASSLASLNSGNTIYF
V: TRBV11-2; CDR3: CASSPGQGLGTQYF
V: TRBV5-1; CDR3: CASSLEGSATDTQYF
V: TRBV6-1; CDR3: CASRARAGPFYEQYF
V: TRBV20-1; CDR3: CSARAGQNTEAFF
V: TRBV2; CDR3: CASRKPEGSYSPLHF
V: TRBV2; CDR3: CASSGTANYGYTF
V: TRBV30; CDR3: CAWSTTTGVYEQYF
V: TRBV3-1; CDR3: CASSQRYPEQYF
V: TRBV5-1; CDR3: CASRPSGGPHEQYF
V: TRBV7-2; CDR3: CASSLLETFYEQYF
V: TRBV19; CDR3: CASSMSSGGGGDQPQHF
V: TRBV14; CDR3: CASSNIGTSHTDTQYF
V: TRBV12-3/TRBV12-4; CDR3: CASSPETGGEYGYTF
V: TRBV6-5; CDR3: CASSYSASGTGYNLQYF
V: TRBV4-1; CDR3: CASSQPLLVDSGNTIYF
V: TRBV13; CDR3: CASSLDPVAVTGELFF
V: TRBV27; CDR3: CASTFTSGSKVGELFF
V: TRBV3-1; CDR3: CASSQEVSQPQHF
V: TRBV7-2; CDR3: CASSSRGTSGTLEQYF
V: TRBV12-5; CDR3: CASGLRGGINEQFF
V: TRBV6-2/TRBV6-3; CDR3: CASGRPQAGGRRKQYF
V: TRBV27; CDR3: CASSSPSAYGQYF
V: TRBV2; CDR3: CASSEAARAANYGYTF
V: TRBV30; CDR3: CAWRGYWEERHSGYEQYF
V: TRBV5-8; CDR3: CASSFPGYGYTF
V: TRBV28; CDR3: CASSSRAYNEQFF
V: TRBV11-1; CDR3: CASSSLGRTSYEQYF
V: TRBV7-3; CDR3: CASSPGTSNGQFF
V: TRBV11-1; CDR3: CASSLEPTGGFYEQYF
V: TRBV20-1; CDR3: CSAWDSGTDTQYF
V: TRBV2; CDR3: CASSEQELSGNTIYF
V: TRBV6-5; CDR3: CASSYMTGVYEQYF
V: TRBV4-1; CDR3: CASKGGLNEQYF
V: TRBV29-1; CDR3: CSVAKGPILEQYF
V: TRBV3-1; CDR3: CASSQDGGPGGPRTGELFF
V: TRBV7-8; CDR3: CASRSGLAGPDTQYF
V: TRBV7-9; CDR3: CASSLSATPNTGELFF
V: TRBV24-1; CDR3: CATSDPTAASSYNEQFF
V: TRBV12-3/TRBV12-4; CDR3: CASSSGLGGEKLFF
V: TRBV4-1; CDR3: CASSQASGGPYEQYF
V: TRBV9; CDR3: CASSADTSGRSHEQFF
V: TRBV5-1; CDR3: CASSPWDTVYEQYF
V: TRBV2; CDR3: CASSTTQGLGYEQYF
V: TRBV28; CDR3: CASSLVGRDRVFRNTEAFF
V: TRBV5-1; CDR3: CASSTCAGVEQFF
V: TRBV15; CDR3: CATSRDPQGGANVLTF
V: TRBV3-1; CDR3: CASSLRGISTGELFF
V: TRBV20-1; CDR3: CSARGALRGETQYF
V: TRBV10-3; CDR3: CAISGRGSQTDTQYF